This T cell receptor (beta chain) was sequenced in a study of blood T cell repertoires in COVID-19. The wider study: The origin of the acute and convalescent COVID-19 samples was the United States, Italy and Spain. Nucleic acid was either cDNA or gDNA, and it came from T cells, B-cell-depleted T cells, or PBMCs.

The authors' processing: Estimation of nucleated cell counts was performed using reference gene primer amplification. The assay was immunoSEQ multiplex PCR, and TCRdb's table has in-frame clones only and misses some. V and J calls and clone size are those listed in that table; D and trimming were worked out from the DNA. The sample has more than 95,000 clones, roughly 92% seen once; the top ten hold 2.1%. Germline V gives CDR1 LGHNA, CDR2 YSLEER. The V end was cut by 4 bases, the J end by 0 bases, with 9 bases between. This CDR3 region has 14 residues. This chain uses TRBV4-3 with TRBJ1-1; D is perhaps TRBD1 (6 bases). This receptor was taken from a man aged 45 to 65 with COVID-19, enrolled during active disease. Sequences were obtained from peripheral blood. The chain's CDR3 is CASSRWDMNTEAFF. In DNA form, the CDR3 reads TGCGCCAGCAGCCGATGGGACATGAACACTGAAGCTTTCTTT.